This T cell receptor beta chain was sequenced in a study of T cell responses to AZD1222 COVID-19 vaccine. Overall study findings and caveats: Regions 160-218 and 743-854 held dominance among vaccine-associated CD4 TCRs, which spanned spike.

Concerning this clone itself: Its antigen is unidentified.

This CDR3 contains 17 residues. Per the germline V gene, CDR1 is MDHEN and CDR2 is SYDVKM. V shed 5 bases, J shed 0 bases, and the junction held 9 bases outside the gene matches. TCRdb's copy holds only in-frame clones and misses some; the assay was immunoSEQ multiplex PCR. The sample has 150,000 to 250,000 clones; about 89% are singletons. This chain joins TRBV28 and TRBJ1-4, with 7 bases that match TRBD1. The specimen was peripheral blood, collected 28 days after the second AZD1222 dose. This sequence originates from an adult who received the AZD1222 COVID-19 vaccine. This CDR3 is CASSTRTGKATNEKLFF. CDR3 in DNA: TGTGCCAGCAGTACTCGGACAGGAAAGGCAACTAATGAAAAACTGTTTTTT.